The present entry profiles one T cell receptor (beta chain) with its context. Its target is unknown. The sample originates from a study of shared clonotypes between healthy human individuals. Study results and limitations: Approximately 5.1% was the fraction of naive CD4 clonotypes found shared across several donors.

CDR3 length: 14 amino acids. Germline V gene lookup returns CDR1 SGHKS and CDR2 YYEKEE (reference sequence). V lost 3 bases, J lost 4 bases, and 14 bases lay in between. Terminally differentiated effector memory CD45RA+ cells were excluded from the naive CD8 cells, which were CD45RO-negative and positively selected for CCR7. Clones were sequenced by immunoSEQ multiplex PCR, and TCRdb holds only the in-frame ones, with some missing. The sample shows more than 2 million clones, about 95% of them seen only once. The gene calls are TRBV5-5 and TRBJ2-7; D unclear. This clonotype originated in a young man in good health. The sequencing sample was made of naive CD8+ T cells sorted from blood. The CDR3 region is CASSWGSSKYEQYF. The CDR3 nucleotides read TGTGCCAGCAGCTGGGGAAGTTCGAAGTACGAGCAGTACTTC.